These 27 T cell receptor beta chains were sequenced from one sample in a study of blood T cell repertoires in COVID-19. The data were produced by immunoSEQ multiplex PCR, yet TCRdb's version contains in-frame clones alone and is incomplete. The profile shows approximately 74,000 clones, over 75% of them singletons. Sequenced sample: peripheral blood. The source is an older man with acute or convalescent COVID-19.

The chain couples TRBV7-2 to TRBJ1-1; D not certain. The CDR3 has 16 residues. V was clipped by 0 bases and J by 0 bases, with 11 bases between them. Germline CDR1 reads SGHTA; CDR2 reads FQGNSA. The CDR3 loop reads CASSLAKSRLNTEAFF. CDR3 in DNA: TGTGCCAGCAGCTTAGCGAAGAGCCGGTTGAACACTGAAGCTTTCTTT.

The genes are TRBV28 and TRBJ2-4; 15 bases line up with TRBD2. Per the germline V gene, CDR1 is MDHEN and CDR2 is SYDVKM. V lost 6 bases, J lost 1 base, and 13 bases stayed unmatched. CDR3 length: 20 residues. The CDR3 region is CASRPPIGLAGGSAKNIQYF. The CDR3, as DNA: TGTGCCAGCAGACCTCCTATCGGACTAGCGGGAGGGTCCGCCAAAAACATTCAGTACTTC. Full variable domain (rest looked up from reference TRBV28 and TRBJ2-4): DVKVTQSSRYLVKRTGEKVFLECVQDMDHENMFWYRQDPGLGLRLIYFSYDVKMKEKGDIPEGYSVSREKKERFSLILESASTNQTSMYLCASRPPIGLAGGSAKNIQYFGAGTRLSVL.

The chain is built from TRBV28 and TRBJ2-5; the match to TRBD2 covers 16 bases. This CDR3 is 17 amino acids long. V shed 5 bases, J shed 6 bases, and the junction held 9 bases outside the gene matches. Germline V lookup: CDR1 MDHEN, CDR2 SYDVKM. CDR3 in DNA: TGTGCCAGCAGTCCTTGGGGACTAGCGGGGGGGCCGAAGACCCAGTACTTC. This gives the protein CASSPWGLAGGPKTQYF.

The chain employs TRBV27 and TRBJ2-7; 11 nucleotides line up with TRBD2. With V trimmed by 8 bases and J by 6 bases, 9 bases remained unmatched. From germline, CDR1 is MNHEY and CDR2 SMNVEV (reference sequence). The CDR3 covers 14 residues. The CDR3 loop reads CASSRLAGLGEQYF. The CDR3 DNA sequence: TGTGCCAGCTCGAGACTAGCGGGATTAGGCGAGCAGTACTTC.

The chain employs TRBV7-2 and TRBJ1-6, with 10 bases fitting TRBD1. The V segment lost 5 bases and the J segment 7 bases; nucleotides outside the gene matches: 5. Germline V gives CDR1 SGHTA, CDR2 FQGNSA. The length of the CDR3 is 15 residues. CDR3 in DNA: TGTGCCAGCAGCAACCGGGGACAGGGGAATTCACCCCTCCACTTT. Translating it yields CASSNRGQGNSPLHF.

The table lists this clone with a count of one. The rearrangement uses TRBV11-2 and TRBJ1-5; TRBD1 is a possible D gene (5 bases). V was cut by 1 base and J by 1 base, with 8 bases left in between. The CDR3 has 15 amino acids. CDR1 SGHAT and CDR2 FQNNGV come from the germline V gene. The CDR3 coding sequence is TGTGCCAGCAGCTTAGTTTGGACAAGCAATCAGCCCCAGCATTTT. This gives the protein CASSLVWTSNQPQHF.

The chain has TRBV5-1 and TRBJ1-2; 9 bases align to TRBD1. This CDR3 has 14 amino acids. The germline CDR1 and CDR2 sequences are SGHRS and YFSETQ. The ends lost 4 bases at V and 6 bases at J; junction bases unmatched: 7. CDR3 nucleotide sequence: TGCGCCAGCAGCCCAAGGACAGGGGCCCATGGCTACACCTTC. This translates into CASSPRTGAHGYTF. Together with reference TRBV5-1 and TRBJ1-2, the CDR3 gives the full variable domain: KAGVTQTPRYLIKTRGQQVTLSCSPISGHRSVSWYQQTPGQGLQFLFEYFSETQRNKGNFPGRFSGRQFSNSRSEMNVSTLELGDSALYLCASSPRTGAHGYTFGSGTRLTVV.

This chain links TRBV7-9 with TRBJ1-2; D remains ambiguous. CDR3 length equals 14 residues. The V end was cut by 2 bases, the J end by 6 bases, with 13 bases between. Per germline, CDR1 SEHNR and CDR2 FQNEAQ (reference sequence). CDR3 coding DNA: TGTGCCAGCAGCTTAATCGGGAGGTCGGATGGCTACACCTTC. It is translated as CASSLIGRSDGYTF.

The V and J genes are TRBV18 and TRBJ2-3, with D possibly matching TRBD1 (5 bases). The CDR3 runs to 15 residues. Trimming cost V 5 bases and J 0 bases, with 12 bases left between them. Germline-derived CDR1 and CDR2 are KGHSH and LQKENI. CDR3 nucleotide sequence: TGTGCCAGCTCATCCCGACAGTTTAGCACAGATACGCAGTATTTT. Its protein product is CASSSRQFSTDTQYF.

The chain has TRBV19 and TRBJ1-2, with no clear D. Germline V CDR1 and CDR2: LNHDA, SQIVND (reference sequence). The CDR3 is made up of 14 amino acids. The ends were cut back, 4 bases at V and 8 bases at J, with 17 bases in the middle. The CDR3 protein is CASSNGDSVGGYTF. CDR3 in DNA: TGTGCCAGTAGTAACGGTGATTCAGTCGGGGGCTACACCTTC.

In DNA form, the CDR3 reads TGTGCCAGCAGCCGGATAGCGGGGGGGTCTCCTACCGGGGAGCTGTTTTTT. This gives the protein CASSRIAGGSPTGELFF. This rearrangement joins TRBV7-9 to TRBJ2-2; 11 bases align to TRBD2. The CDR3 has 17 residues. J lost 5 bases, V lost 5 bases, and 10 bases had no gene match. The germline gives CDR1 SEHNR, CDR2 FQNEAQ (reference sequence). Variable domain in full (rest from reference TRBV7-9 and TRBJ2-2): DTGVSQNPRHKITKRGQNVTFRCDPISEHNRLYWYRQTLGQGPEFLTYFQNEAQLEKSRLLSDRFSAERPKGSFSTLEIQRTEQGDSAMYLCASSRIAGGSPTGELFFGEGSRLTVL.

This chain connects TRBV19 to TRBJ1-5; a weak D match, TRBD1 (5 bases). The CDR3 has 16 amino acids. Germline V gene data show CDR1 as LNHDA and CDR2 as SQIVND (reference sequence). The V and J ends lost 1 base and 2 bases respectively, with 12 bases between them. In DNA form, the CDR3 reads TGTGCCAGTAGTATAGTGGGGGGAGACGGCAATCAGCCCCAGCATTTT. Its translation is CASSIVGGDGNQPQHF.

Here the CDR3 DNA reads TGCGCCAGCAGCCTTCTAGCGACGGGGTCCGGGGCCAACGTCCTGACTTTC. This encodes CASSLLATGSGANVLTF. V usage is TRBV4-3 and J usage is TRBJ2-6, with D possibly being TRBD2 (6 bases). Trimming shortened V by 4 bases and J by 4 bases, and 17 bases separated the two germline ends. The CDR3 covers 17 residues. In germline, CDR1 is LGHNA, CDR2 YSLEER.

The rearrangement joins TRBV4-2 to TRBJ1-3, with D possibly matching TRBD1 (6 bases). The CDR3 covers 16 residues. Germline V gene data show CDR1 as LGHNA and CDR2 as YNFKEQ. V dropped 0 bases and J dropped 1 base, with 10 bases sitting between them. CDR3 sequence: CASSQEQGTSGNTIYF. The CDR3 DNA sequence: TGTGCCAGCAGCCAAGAACAGGGAACTTCTGGAAACACCATATATTTT.

The chain links TRBV10-3 to TRBJ1-2; maybe TRBD1 (5 bases). Trimming removed 3 bases at V and 3 bases at J, with 8 bases between. Germline V gene data show CDR1 as ENHRY and CDR2 as SYGVKD. The CDR3 extends over 13 amino acids. In DNA, the CDR3 is TGTGCCATCAGTGATTTAGGGGACTATGGCTACACCTTC. The encoded protein is CAISDLGDYGYTF.

This chain connects TRBV19 to TRBJ1-1, with D perhaps TRBD1 (5 bases). The V end lost 0 bases, the J end lost 4 bases, and 12 bases lay between the germline ends. In germline, CDR1 is LNHDA, CDR2 SQIVND (reference sequence). The CDR3 has 15 amino acids. DNA of the CDR3: TGTGCCAGTAGTATAGATCGAGACAGCACCACTGAAGCTTTCTTT. The encoded protein is CASSIDRDSTTEAFF.

The rearrangement links TRBV2 to TRBJ1-2; TRBD1 aligns across 7 bases. CDR3 length: 12 amino acids. V was pared by 9 bases and J by 7 bases, with 8 bases of the junction left unmatched. The V gene's germline CDR1 is SNHLY and CDR2 FYNNEI. The CDR3 DNA follows: TGTGCCAGTAAACAGGGGCCGGGTGGCTACACCTTC. Its translation is CASKQGPGGYTF. The variable domain in full, completed from reference TRBV2 and TRBJ1-2, reads EPEVTQTPSHQVTQMGQEVILRCVPISNHLYFYWYRQILGQKVEFLVSFYNNEISEKSEIFDDQFSVERPDGSNFTLKIRSTKLEDSAMYFCASKQGPGGYTFGSGTRLTVV.

The V gene is TRBV4-1, the J gene TRBJ1-1, with 7 positions matching TRBD1. The CDR3 is 17 amino acids. With V trimmed by 4 bases and J by 9 bases, 20 bases remained unmatched. The germline V gene encodes CDR1 MGHRA and CDR2 YSYEKL. The CDR3 spells CASSPGGSRLQSSKAFF. For the CDR3, the DNA is TGCGCCAGCAGCCCAGGGGGGAGCAGACTCCAAAGCTCTAAAGCTTTCTTT.

J is TRBJ2-7 and V is TRBV3-1 (or the pseudogene TRBV3-2), with 8 nucleotides matching TRBD1. The V and J ends lost 5 bases and 7 bases, in that order; junction bases with no gene match: 7. The CDR3 runs 13 residues. The germline gives CDR1 LGHDT, CDR2 YNNKEL (reference sequence). The CDR3 DNA reads as TGTGCCAGCAGCAATCGACAGGGGCGTGAGCAGTACTTC. This codes for CASSNRQGREQYF.

This clone came up a few times. This chain uses TRBV9 with TRBJ1-3; 7 nucleotides match TRBD1. The CDR3 has 15 amino acids. Per germline, CDR1 SGDLS and CDR2 YYNGEE. The junction had 2 bases not matched to a gene; V was cut back by 0 bases and J by 2 bases. Written as DNA, the CDR3 is TGTGCCAGCAGCGTAGAGGGGGCGACTGGAAACACCATATATTTT. It yields the protein CASSVEGATGNTIYF.

J is TRBJ1-6 and V is TRBV2; 8 nucleotides agree with TRBD1. The length of the CDR3 is 15 residues. V lost 6 bases, J lost 7 bases, and 8 bases stayed unmatched. Germline CDR1 SNHLY, CDR2 FYNNEI. CDR3 in amino acids: CASRDQQGDNSPLHF. DNA for the CDR3: TGTGCCAGCAGGGACCAACAGGGGGACAATTCACCCCTCCACTTT.

V usage is TRBV7-6 and J usage is TRBJ2-5; D perhaps matches TRBD2 (6 bases). The CDR3 totals 14 residues. The germline V gene has CDR1 SGHVS and CDR2 FNYEAQ. V gave up 1 base and J gave up 3 bases, with 9 bases separating them. The chain's CDR3 is CASSLVGLKETQYF. CDR3 in DNA: TGTGCCAGCAGCTTAGTCGGACTAAAAGAGACCCAGTACTTC.

A few counts support this clone. The chain carries TRBV24-1 and TRBJ2-1, with a weak D call TRBD2 (6 bases). The CDR3 loop spans 16 amino acids. Germline assignment: CDR1 KGHDR and CDR2 SFDVKD. Trimming stripped 3 bases from V and 6 bases from J, with 17 bases between. CDR3 amino acids: CATSDQGLRASNEQFF. For the CDR3, the DNA is TGTGCCACCAGTGATCAGGGACTTCGAGCTTCCAATGAGCAGTTCTTC.

This rearrangement joins TRBV24-1 to TRBJ2-6; the D is unclear. V was clipped by 4 bases and J by 1 base, with 7 bases between them. In germline, CDR1 is KGHDR, CDR2 SFDVKD. The CDR3 has 15 residues. CDR3 residues: CATSEARSGANVLTF. The CDR3 bases are TGTGCCACCAGTGAAGCCCGGTCTGGGGCCAACGTCCTGACTTTC.

This chain connects TRBV6-2 or TRBV6-3 to TRBJ2-7, with TRBD1 identical over 7 bases. The CDR3 is 16 amino acids. Germline trimming cut 2 bases from V and 12 bases from J; bases unmatched to any gene: 19. Germline values: CDR1 MNHEY, CDR2 SVGEGT. Here the CDR3 reads CASSYPYTGTVPEWYF. DNA of the CDR3: TGTGCCAGCAGTTACCCGTACACCGGGACAGTGCCTGAGTGGTACTTC.

Worth noting for this clone: Relative to the germline gene, one junction end is altered; a read error may explain this. The chain joins TRBV10-1 to TRBJ2-7, with D maybe TRBD1 (6 bases). In germline, CDR1 is WNHNN, CDR2 SYGVQD (reference sequence). The CDR3 spans 16 residues. CDR3 sequence: CASSEELGQPSDEQYF. The CDR3 DNA is TGCGCCAGCAGTGAGGAACTCGGACAGCCCTCCGACGAGCAGTACTTC.

The V call is TRBV15, the J call TRBJ2-5; 9 bases agree with TRBD2. This CDR3 has 16 residues. The junction had 13 bases not matched to a gene; V was cut back by 6 bases and J by 5 bases. In germline, CDR1 is LNHNV, CDR2 YYDKDF (reference sequence). Here the CDR3 reads CATSLGGGALPETQYF. The CDR3 nucleotides read TGTGCCACCAGTTTAGGCGGGGGGGCGTTGCCTGAGACCCAGTACTTC.